These 18 T cell receptor beta chains were all obtained from the same sample, sequenced in a study of blood T cell repertoires in COVID-19. The method was immunoSEQ multiplex PCR; TCRdb's version includes in-frame clones alone and lacks a portion of them. The table records 150,000 to 200,000 clones, approximately 88% of them present only once. Sample: peripheral blood. These receptors all come from a middle-aged woman with COVID-19, enrolled during active disease.

The chain couples TRBV6-5 to TRBJ2-3; TRBD1 is a possible D gene (5 bases). CDR1 is MNHEY, CDR2 SVGAGI, per germline. The V end was cut by 2 bases, the J end by 0 bases, with 9 bases between. This CDR3 region has 15 residues. The CDR3 region has the DNA TGTGCCAGCAGTTACACGGACATGAGCACAGATACGCAGTATTTT. It yields the protein CASSYTDMSTDTQYF.

This chain uses TRBV28 with TRBJ2-2, with D possibly being TRBD1 (6 bases). V was cut by 3 bases and J by 4 bases, with 12 bases left in between. Germline values: CDR1 MDHEN, CDR2 SYDVKM. The CDR3 contains 15 residues. In nucleotides, the CDR3 is TGTGCCAGCAGTTTGAGGTTCAGGGGCACCGGGGAGCTGTTTTTT. Protein: CASSLRFRGTGELFF.

The gene calls are TRBV5-1 and TRBJ2-3; 10 bases are shared with TRBD2. V was clipped by 3 bases and J by 7 bases; unmatched bases: 11. Germline CDR1 is SGHRS and CDR2 is YFSETQ. This CDR3 has 16 residues. CDR3 bases: TGCGCCAGCAGCTGGACCCTAGCGGGGGATTCAAATACGCAGTATTTT. This sequence encodes CASSWTLAGDSNTQYF. Full variable domain (rest looked up from reference TRBV5-1 and TRBJ2-3): KAGVTQTPRYLIKTRGQQVTLSCSPISGHRSVSWYQQTPGQGLQFLFEYFSETQRNKGNFPGRFSGRQFSNSRSEMNVSTLELGDSALYLCASSWTLAGDSNTQYFGPGTRLTVL.

CDR3 bases: TGTGCCAGCAGCCGAAGAGGCGGTAACACCGGGGAGCTGTTTTTT. This translates into CASSRRGGNTGELFF. The chain employs TRBV3-1 (or the pseudogene TRBV3-2) and TRBJ2-2; D is uncertain. The CDR3 runs to 15 residues. Germline CDR1 and CDR2: LGHDT and YNNKEL (reference sequence). Trimming pared 4 bases from V and 2 bases from J, leaving 11 bases between.

This clone was observed once. The chain carries TRBV4-2 and TRBJ1-4; 7 nucleotides agree with TRBD1. V shed 2 bases, J shed 5 bases, and the junction held 14 bases outside the gene matches. The germline V gene has CDR1 LGHNA and CDR2 YNFKEQ. This CDR3 comprises 18 residues. CDR3 in DNA: TGTGCCAGCAGCCAATTTCACACAGGGGCGGAGGGCAATGAAAAACTGTTTTTT. It yields the protein CASSQFHTGAEGNEKLFF.

The chain joins TRBV19 to TRBJ1-2, with TRBD1 identical over 8 bases. CDR3 size: 15 residues. Germline CDR1 LNHDA, CDR2 SQIVND (reference sequence). The V segment lost 1 base and the J segment 5 bases; nucleotides outside the gene matches: 6. This CDR3 is CASSIVQGEAYGYTF. The CDR3 region has the DNA TGTGCCAGTAGTATAGTACAGGGGGAAGCATATGGCTACACCTTC.

The chain couples TRBV6-5 to TRBJ2-7; tentatively, D is TRBD1 (6 bases). Germline CDR1 and CDR2: MNHEY and SVGAGI. The CDR3 has 13 residues. Trimming cost V 7 bases and J 7 bases, with 17 bases left between them. CDR3 bases: TGTGCCAGCATATCAGTAACAGGGATTGAGCAGTACTTC. Its protein is CASISVTGIEQYF.

In its sample, this clone was seen a few times. The V and J genes are TRBV4-1 and TRBJ1-1; no reliable D call. This CDR3 region has 11 residues. CDR1 and CDR2 from the germline V gene are MGHRA and YSYEKL. V was clipped by 10 bases and J by 8 bases, with 14 bases between them. CDR3 sequence reads: CATGSWEEAFF. The CDR3 DNA reads TGCGCCACCGGGAGTTGGGAAGAAGCTTTCTTT.

The V and J genes are TRBV2 and TRBJ2-1; perhaps TRBD2 as D (6 bases). The V and J ends lost 8 bases and 5 bases respectively, with 13 bases between them. The germline CDR1 and CDR2 sequences are SNHLY and FYNNEI. CDR3 length: 13 amino acids. This CDR3 reads CASWEAGHNEQFF. As DNA, the CDR3 is TGTGCCAGCTGGGAGGCAGGCCACAATGAGCAGTTCTTC.

The chain recombines TRBV5-1 with TRBJ2-6; possible D gene TRBD1, 5 bases. The germline V and J ends were trimmed by 4 bases and 3 bases, with 11 bases remaining between them. Germline-derived CDR1 and CDR2 are SGHRS and YFSETQ. This CDR3 comprises 15 residues. The CDR3 sequence is CASSGARGGANVLTF. For the CDR3, the DNA is TGCGCCAGCAGCGGGGCGCGAGGTGGGGCCAACGTCCTGACTTTC. Full variable domain (missing parts from reference TRBV5-1 and TRBJ2-6): KAGVTQTPRYLIKTRGQQVTLSCSPISGHRSVSWYQQTPGQGLQFLFEYFSETQRNKGNFPGRFSGRQFSNSRSEMNVSTLELGDSALYLCASSGARGGANVLTFGAGSRLTVL.

This chain joins TRBV3-1 (or the pseudogene TRBV3-2) and TRBJ2-7, with D possibly TRBD1 on 6 matching bases. Germline V gives CDR1 LGHDT, CDR2 YNNKEL (reference sequence). V lost 4 bases and J 9 bases, leaving 13 bases between the germline ends. This CDR3 is 12 amino acids long. In DNA form, the CDR3 reads TGTGCCAGCAGCCTACAGGGCTTGAGGCAGTACTTC. It specifies CASSLQGLRQYF.

The V gene is TRBV2, the J gene TRBJ2-7, with D possibly being TRBD2 (6 bases). There are 11 residues in the CDR3. The V gene's germline CDR1 is SNHLY and CDR2 FYNNEI. The CDR3 protein is CAGRGDYEQYF. CDR3 DNA: TGTGCTGGGCGGGGAGATTACGAGCAGTACTTC. The complete variable domain, with remaining parts taken from reference TRBV2 and TRBJ2-7, reads EPEVTQTPSHQVTQMGQEVILRCVPISNHLYFYWYRQILGQKVEFLVSFYNNEISEKSEIFDDQFSVERPDGSNFTLKIRSTKLEDSAMYFCAGRGDYEQYFGPGTRLTVT.

The V gene is TRBV5-1, the J gene TRBJ2-6; D is ambiguous. V lost 0 bases and J 0 bases, leaving 10 bases between the germline ends. The CDR3 contains 17 residues. Germline CDR1 and CDR2: SGHRS and YFSETQ. The CDR3: CASSLALRSSGANVLTF. The DNA for the CDR3 is TGCGCCAGCAGCTTGGCTTTGCGGAGCTCTGGGGCCAACGTCCTGACTTTC.

The rearrangement uses TRBV10-3 and TRBJ2-4, with 10 positions matching TRBD2. The CDR3 is made up of 17 amino acids. Germline-derived CDR1 and CDR2 are ENHRY and SYGVKD. Trimming cost V 2 bases and J 5 bases; bases outside gene matches: 9. CDR3 region: CAISEAWSGRVENIQYF. The DNA of the CDR3 is TGTGCCATCAGTGAGGCGTGGAGCGGGAGGGTAGAAAACATTCAGTACTTC.

The chain combines TRBV6-1 with TRBJ2-1; 9 nucleotides match TRBD1. The CDR3 is 15 residues long. Germline assignment: CDR1 MNHNS and CDR2 SASEGT. Losses at the gene ends were 3 bases for V and 12 bases for J; bases not matched to a gene: 12. DNA of the CDR3: TGTGCCAGCAGTGATTGGGGACAGGGTGCCGTGGGGCAGTTCTTC. Residues: CASSDWGQGAVGQFF.

The CDR3 is CASSYSSSGANVLTF. The DNA for the CDR3 is TGTGCCAGCAGTTACTCGAGCTCTGGGGCCAACGTCCTGACTTTC. The chain uses TRBV6-5 and TRBJ2-6; D ambiguous. Per the germline V gene, CDR1 is MNHEY and CDR2 is SVGAGI. Trimming shortened V by 0 bases and J by 0 bases, and 3 bases separated the two germline ends. The CDR3 consists of 15 residues.

The sample holds one count of this clone. J is TRBJ2-7 and V is TRBV27, with D perhaps TRBD1 (6 bases). The CDR3 covers 16 residues. Germline assignment: CDR1 MNHEY and CDR2 SMNVEV (reference sequence). Trimming cost V 3 bases and J 0 bases, with 15 bases left between them. CDR3 amino acids: CASSFDRTAVSYEQYF. The CDR3 DNA is TGTGCCAGCAGTTTTGATCGGACAGCCGTCTCCTACGAGCAGTACTTC.

The chain joins TRBV24-1 to TRBJ1-5; TRBD1 matches at 11 bases. Germline values: CDR1 KGHDR, CDR2 SFDVKD. This CDR3 has 16 amino acids. V was clipped by 4 bases and J by 9 bases; unmatched bases: 10. CDR3 DNA sequence: TGTGCCACCAGTGACCCCGGACAGGGGGCCCCTCGGCCCCAGCATTTT. This sequence encodes CATSDPGQGAPRPQHF.